These 25 T cell receptor beta chains were all obtained from the same sample, sequenced in a study of T cells after yellow fever vaccination. From the 5' RACE reads, TCRdb called clonotypes with MiXCR, one entry per CDR3 protein. The sample has about 260,000 distinct CDR3 sequences, around 4.9% seen once. The sequenced sample was CD4+ T cells sorted from PBMCs, obtained on the day of the yellow fever booster vaccination. These receptors originate from a man aged 18 to 29 who received the YFV17D yellow fever vaccine.

This clonotype came up a few times. This chain joins TRBV18 and TRBJ2-1; a weak D match, TRBD2 (5 bases). In germline, CDR1 is KGHSH, CDR2 LQKENI. Trimming cost V 1 base and J 14 bases, with 15 bases left between them. This CDR3 is built from 13 residues. The CDR3 region is CASSPHPREVEFF. CDR3 coding DNA: TGTGCCAGCTCACCACATCCGAGGGAAGTGGAGTTCTTC.

This clonotype showed up many times. This rearrangement joins TRBV2 to TRBJ1-3; the match to TRBD1 covers 7 bases. Trimming cost V 6 bases and J 7 bases; bases outside gene matches: 9. The CDR3 is 14 residues long. Germline V gene data show CDR1 as SNHLY and CDR2 as FYNNEI. The CDR3 protein is CASRALGGLNTIYF. In DNA form, the CDR3 reads TGTGCCAGCAGGGCCCTAGGGGGCCTTAACACCATATATTTT. Full variable domain (missing parts from reference TRBV2 and TRBJ1-3): EPEVTQTPSHQVTQMGQEVILRCVPISNHLYFYWYRQILGQKVEFLVSFYNNEISEKSEIFDDQFSVERPDGSNFTLKIRSTKLEDSAMYFCASRALGGLNTIYFGEGSWLTVV.

This chain connects TRBV12-3 or TRBV12-4 to TRBJ2-2, with 8 bases lining up with TRBD1. V trimming: 6 bases; J trimming: 6 bases; junction bases outside the gene matches: 12. This CDR3 has 16 amino acids. The CDR3 protein is CASRIRPSRGPGELFF. CDR3 DNA sequence: TGTGCCAGCAGAATACGGCCCTCCAGGGGGCCCGGGGAGCTGTTTTTT.

The chain's CDR3 is CASRLTSGGANEQFF. As DNA, the CDR3 is TGTGCCAGCAGGCTCACTAGCGGGGGGGCTAATGAGCAGTTCTTC. V is TRBV6-2 or TRBV6-3 and J is TRBJ2-1; the match to TRBD2 covers 13 bases. Germline V gene sequence: CDR1 MNHEY, CDR2 SVGEGT. The CDR3 consists of 15 residues. The J segment lost 7 bases and the V segment lost 6 bases, leaving 6 bases of the junction unmatched.

This clonotype was counted only a few times. The V call is TRBV29-1, the J call TRBJ1-2; 7 bases line up with TRBD1. CDR1 and CDR2 (germline): SQVTM, ANQGSEA. Trimming cost V 1 base and J 5 bases; bases outside gene matches: 10. The CDR3 is made up of 15 amino acids. The CDR3 here is CSVEGSGDSKYGYTF. The DNA for the CDR3 is TGCAGCGTTGAAGGTTCTGGGGACAGTAAATATGGCTACACCTTC. The full variable domain, rest sourced from reference TRBV29-1 and TRBJ1-2, is SAVISQKPSRDICQRGTSLTIQCQVDSQVTMMFWYRQQPGQSLTLIATANQGSEATYESGFVIDKFPISRPNLTFSTLTVSNMSPEDSSIYLCSVEGSGDSKYGYTFGSGTRLTVV.

This clonotype was counted many times. V and J are TRBV2 and TRBJ2-1; 7 bases agree with TRBD1. The CDR3 contains 13 residues. Looked up from germline, CDR1 is SNHLY and CDR2 is FYNNEI. Trimming cost V 6 bases and J 9 bases; bases outside gene matches: 8. In DNA form, the CDR3 reads TGTGCCAGCAGGCAGGGGGTCCTCTTTGAGCAGTTCTTC. Protein product: CASRQGVLFEQFF.

This clonotype was recorded at least ten times. The rearrangement joins TRBV5-1 to TRBJ1-3, with D unclear. The CDR3 has 14 residues. The V and J ends lost 0 bases and 2 bases respectively, with 6 bases between them. The germline V gene encodes CDR1 SGHRS and CDR2 YFSETQ. CDR3 loop: CASSLGTAGNTIYF. In DNA, the CDR3 is TGCGCCAGCAGCTTGGGGACTGCTGGAAACACCATATATTTT.

Ten or more counts support this clonotype. The junction does not match germline at one end; this may be a read error. The chain carries TRBV12-3 or TRBV12-4 and TRBJ1-2; TRBD1 might be the D (5 bases). This CDR3 contains 13 residues. CDR3 sequence: CASSLRALGVNTF. CDR3 coding DNA: TGTGCCAGCAGTTTACGGGCCCTGGGGGTCAATACATTC.

The V and J genes are TRBV5-4 and TRBJ2-5, with 8 bases aligning to TRBD1. From germline, CDR1 is SGHNT and CDR2 YYREEE (reference sequence). CDR3 size: 13 residues. The junction had 6 bases not matched to a gene; V was cut back by 4 bases and J by 7 bases. For the CDR3, the DNA is TGTGCCAGCAGCCCGGACAGGGAAGGGACCCAGTACTTC. Amino acids: CASSPDREGTQYF.

This chain joins TRBV15 and TRBJ2-1; D tentatively fits TRBD1 or TRBD2 (6 bases each). The germline V gene encodes CDR1 LNHNV and CDR2 YYDKDF (reference sequence). The V gene lost 1 base and the J gene lost 14 bases, with 12 bases spanning the gap. The CDR3 is 12 amino acids. CDR3 DNA sequence: TGTGCCACCAGCAGAGCGGAGGGGGTGGAGTTCTTC. Translating gives CATSRAEGVEFF.

CDR3 protein: CASSYWTASRAFF. The CDR3 DNA sequence: TGTGCCAGCAGTTACTGGACCGCGTCTCGGGCTTTCTTT. The V call is TRBV6-2 or TRBV6-3, the J call TRBJ1-1; no clear D. The germline V gene encodes CDR1 MNHEY and CDR2 SVGEGT. Trimming took 1 base from V and 11 from J, leaving 14 bases between them. The CDR3 extends over 13 amino acids.

This clonotype was counted ten times or more. The rearrangement uses TRBV5-1 and TRBJ2-3; TRBD1 or TRBD2 may be the D gene (6 bases each). CDR3 length: 14 residues. CDR1 SGHRS and CDR2 YFSETQ come from the germline V gene. The V end was cut by 3 bases, the J end by 3 bases, with 11 bases between. CDR3 nucleotides: TGCGCCAGCAGCTGGGGGGCCGGGACAGATACGCAGTATTTT. It specifies CASSWGAGTDTQYF.

The J gene is TRBJ2-3, the V gene TRBV27; D is perhaps TRBD1 or TRBD2 (7 bases each). The CDR3 is 15 residues long. Germline lookup yields CDR1 MNHEY and CDR2 SMNVEV (reference sequence). Between the trimmed V and J ends, which lost 1 base and 7 bases, there was a span of 15 bases. The DNA of the CDR3 is TGTGCCAGCAGTTTATTAGCAGGGGGGGGGTATACGCAGTATTTT. It yields the protein CASSLLAGGGYTQYF.

This clonotype has at least ten counts. The chain combines TRBV6-5 with TRBJ2-7; tentatively, D is TRBD2 (6 bases). The germline V gene encodes CDR1 MNHEY and CDR2 SVGAGI. The CDR3 contains 15 residues. Trimming left V 0 bases short and J 3 bases short, with 12 bases between. This chain's CDR3 is CASSYSAGGFYEQYF. In nucleotides, the CDR3 is TGTGCCAGCAGTTACTCAGCTGGAGGGTTCTACGAGCAGTACTTC.

In its sample, this clonotype was seen a few times. The rearrangement uses TRBV10-3 and TRBJ1-1, with D tentatively TRBD1 (5 bases). CDR3 length: 12 amino acids. The germline V gene encodes CDR1 ENHRY and CDR2 SYGVKD. With 7 bases removed from V and 4 bases from J, the gap between germline ends came to 10 bases. Here the CDR3 reads CAINSGGTEAFF. CDR3 in DNA: TGTGCCATCAACTCGGGGGGCACTGAAGCTTTCTTT.

This clonotype was detected a few times. This sequence joins TRBV12-3 or TRBV12-4 and TRBJ1-5; D perhaps matches TRBD1 (5 bases). Trimming took 7 bases from V and 7 from J, leaving 14 bases between them. The CDR3 runs to 13 residues. Here the CDR3 DNA reads TGTGCCAGCACTCTCGGCAGGGAACAGCCCCAGCATTTT. Its translation is CASTLGREQPQHF.

This clonotype has just a few counts. This chain links TRBV2 with TRBJ1-3; D remains unclear. CDR1 and CDR2 (germline): SNHLY, FYNNEI. CDR3 length: 13 residues. V was trimmed by 9 bases and J by 4 bases, leaving 13 bases between them. The CDR3, as DNA: TGTGCCAGTAGGGCCGTCGACGGAAACACCATATATTTT. Residues: CASRAVDGNTIYF. Filled out from reference TRBV2 and TRBJ1-3, the complete variable domain reads EPEVTQTPSHQVTQMGQEVILRCVPISNHLYFYWYRQILGQKVEFLVSFYNNEISEKSEIFDDQFSVERPDGSNFTLKIRSTKLEDSAMYFCASRAVDGNTIYFGEGSWLTVV.

The table lists this clonotype with a few counts. CDR3 sequence (DNA): TGTGCCAGCCGTCTGGCCTACGAGCAGTACGTC. Residues: CASRLAYEQYV. This chain joins TRBV2 and TRBJ2-7; the D is unclear. The CDR3 extends over 11 amino acids. V was cut by 8 bases and J by 2 bases, with 7 bases left in between. Germline CDR1 is SNHLY and CDR2 is FYNNEI.

This clonotype has just a few counts. V gene TRBV7-2 combines with J gene TRBJ2-5, with 8 bases that match TRBD1. This CDR3 comprises 13 residues. Unmatched junction bases numbered 3, after V lost 2 bases and J lost 7 bases. The V gene's germline CDR1 is SGHTA and CDR2 FQGNSA. CDR3 amino acids: CASSLWQGATQYF. Written as DNA, the CDR3 is TGTGCCAGCAGCTTATGGCAGGGGGCGACCCAGTACTTC.

This clonotype was observed a few times. The chain carries TRBV7-2 and TRBJ1-5; 7 nucleotides line up with TRBD1. CDR1 SGHTA and CDR2 FQGNSA come from the germline V gene. CDR3 length: 15 amino acids. Unmatched junction bases numbered 7, after V lost 2 bases and J lost 6 bases. CDR3 region: CASSLTRQGGQPQHF. The CDR3 nucleotides are TGTGCCAGCAGCTTAACTAGACAGGGCGGTCAGCCCCAGCATTTT.

This clonotype was recorded many times. The chain links TRBV4-3 to TRBJ2-3; D is perhaps TRBD1 or TRBD2 (5 bases each). There are 15 residues in the CDR3. V dropped 4 bases and J dropped 3 bases, with 14 bases sitting between them. The germline V gene encodes CDR1 LGHNA and CDR2 YSLEER. In nucleotides, the CDR3 is TGCGCCAGCAGCCTGGGACCAAAAGGGACAGATACGCAGTATTTT. This sequence encodes CASSLGPKGTDTQYF.

This clonotype came up a few times. V gene TRBV11-2 combines with J gene TRBJ1-4; a weak D match, TRBD1 (6 bases). The CDR3 loop spans 15 amino acids. Germline-derived CDR1 and CDR2 are SGHAT and FQNNGV. Between the trimmed V and J ends, which lost 5 bases and 6 bases, there was a span of 16 bases. As DNA, the CDR3 is TGTGCCAGCAGCCCCCCTGGGGGGCGGCATGAAAAACTGTTTTTT. Encoded protein: CASSPPGGRHEKLFF. The whole variable domain, remainder taken from reference TRBV11-2 and TRBJ1-4, is EAGVAQSPRYKIIEKRQSVAFWCNPISGHATLYWYQQILGQGPKLLIQFQNNGVVDDSQLPKDRFSAERLKGVDSTLKIQPAKLEDSAVYLCASSPPGGRHEKLFFGSGTQLSVL.

This clonotype was counted at least ten times. The chain has TRBV29-1 and TRBJ2-1; possibly TRBD1 for D (6 bases). Between the trimmed V and J ends, which lost 7 bases and 8 bases, there was a span of 24 bases. Germline values: CDR1 SQVTM, CDR2 ANQGSEA. This CDR3 region has 15 residues. The CDR3 loop is CSAKPFTGSLDEQFF. In DNA form, the CDR3 reads TGCAGCGCCAAACCCTTTACAGGGTCACTCGATGAGCAGTTCTTC.

This clonotype was seen only a few times. The chain recombines TRBV5-4 with TRBJ1-2; D remains ambiguous. The germline CDR1 and CDR2 sequences are SGHNT and YYREEE (reference sequence). The CDR3 totals 15 residues. V was trimmed by 0 bases and J by 4 bases, leaving 13 bases between them. The CDR3 nucleotides read TGTGCCAGCAGCTTGGAGGGCAGAAGAGTCTATGGCTACACCTTC. Its protein product is CASSLEGRRVYGYTF.

The chain employs TRBV10-1 and TRBJ2-1; 10 nucleotides line up with TRBD1. CDR1 WNHNN and CDR2 SYGVQD come from the germline V gene (reference sequence). V was pared by 4 bases and J by 2 bases, with 5 bases of the junction left unmatched. The CDR3 is 16 amino acids. The CDR3 region is CASSGTGGYPYNEQFF. CDR3 DNA sequence: TGCGCCAGCAGTGGGACAGGGGGGTATCCCTACAATGAGCAGTTCTTC.